This paragraph reports one T cell receptor beta chain. The ends lost 5 bases at V and 5 bases at J; junction bases unmatched: 5. The germline V gene has CDR1 KGHDR and CDR2 SFDVKD. The CDR3 runs 16 residues. This sample is part of a study of blood T cell repertoires in COVID-19. Background on the study: Whether acute or convalescent, the COVID-19 samples came from the United States, Italy and Spain. Nucleic acid was either cDNA or gDNA, and it came from T cells, B-cell-depleted T cells, or PBMCs.

The assay was immunoSEQ multiplex PCR, and TCRdb's table has in-frame clones only and misses some. In the table there are under 300,000 clones, just over 90% of which are singletons. The chain carries TRBV24-1 and TRBJ2-1, with TRBD2 identical over 13 bases. The clonotype was recovered from a woman in her late teens or twenties who had recovered from COVID-19. Sequenced sample: PBMCs or T cells enriched from blood (not recorded which). The CDR3 here is CATSGPGLAGHNEQFF. The CDR3 bases are TGTGCCACCAGTGGCCCGGGACTAGCGGGACACAATGAGCAGTTCTTC.